The rows below give T cell receptor beta chains drawn from one sample of a study of blood T cells in healthy people across ages. One entry per CDR3 protein, called by TCRdb with MiXCR from the 5' RACE reads. The table shows about 780,000 distinct CDR3 sequences, with 60% to 80% occurring only once. Sequencing used blood. All receptors come from a man younger than 45 in good health. CDR3s include the opening cysteine and the closing phenylalanine or tryptophan. The D gene is left open where the match is weak. Size tells how often a clone was seen (once, few, many) or the class of an expanded clone, and some rows leave it out.

.	TRBV7-9	TRBJ1-4	TRBD1	TGTGCCAGCAGCTTAGGGGACAGGGGGCTTGCTGAAAAACTGTTTTTT	CASSLGDRGLAEKLFF
few	TRBV20-1	TRBJ1-2	.	TGCAGTGCCCCATACTGGGGGGATGGGTTCTATGGCTACACCTTC	CSAPYWGDGFYGYTF
.	TRBV28	TRBJ1-2	.	TGTGCCAGCGGCCCACCGGGGGTATACGGCTACACCTTC	CASGPPGVYGYTF
few	TRBV6-1	TRBJ2-6	TRBD2	TGTGCCAGCAGAAAACGGGGGGGGGAACTCTCTGGGGCCAACGTCCTGACTTTC	CASRKRGGELSGANVLTF
few	TRBV3-1	TRBJ2-3	.	TGTGCCAGCAGCCAAGATCTCCAAGATACGCAGTATTTT	CASSQDLQDTQYF
.	TRBV2	TRBJ1-2	TRBD1	TGTGCCAGCAGTGAAGTCCCAGGGGGCTATGGCTACACCTTC	CASSEVPGGYGYTF
.	TRBV6-1	TRBJ1-1	.	TGTGCCAGCAGGGTGGGTAGCACTGAAGCTTTCTTT	CASRVGSTEAFF
.	TRBV25-1	TRBJ1-2	TRBD1	TGTGCCAGCAGTGCCGGGACAGGGTATAATGGCTACACCTTC	CASSAGTGYNGYTF
few	TRBV29-1	TRBJ1-1	TRBD1	TGCAGCGTTGCCGGGACAGGGGGTACTGAAGCTTTCTTT	CSVAGTGGTEAFF
.	TRBV4-2	TRBJ2-1	.	TGTGCCAGCAGCCCCAGCCCGTGGGGGGAACCCAGGGATGAGCAGTTCTTC	CASSPSPWGEPRDEQFF
.	TRBV4-3	TRBJ1-6	.	TGCGCCAGCAGCCGGAGCACAGGATCACCCCTCCACTTT	CASSRSTGSPLHF
.	TRBV6-5	TRBJ2-2	.	TGTGCCAGCAGTGGACCGCCCAGAAACACCGGGGAGCTGTTTTTT	CASSGPPRNTGELFF
.	TRBV27	TRBJ2-3	.	TGTGCCAGCAGTCCCCCCTTGGCAGGGGAAGATACGCAGTATTTT	CASSPPLAGEDTQYF
once	TRBV20-1	TRBJ1-1	.	TGCAGTGCCGATGATGGGGCGGCGGCTTGGACTGAAGCTTTCTTT	CSADDGAAAWTEAFF
once	TRBV30	TRBJ1-5	TRBD1	TGTGCCTGGGAAAGACAGGGGGGCAATCAGCCCCAGCATTTT	CAWERQGGNQPQHF